This T cell receptor (beta chain) was captured by sequencing in a study of identical twins listed by TCRdb under 2016. Turning to the overall study: The study deep-sequenced TCR alpha and beta repertoires from monozygotic twins, unrelated adults of various ages and cord blood to test whether fetal clonotypes persist. Replicate twin experiments were performed at different times using different library preparation protocols to rule out contamination.

Inclusive of the bounding cysteine and phenylalanine, the CDR3 is 16 residues long. CDR3 DNA is the only sequence kept; it has 48 bases, read in frame from the first base. Between the V and J ends, shortened by 1 base and 5 bases respectively, the junction contains 17 bases. As for this clonotype: Its antigen is still unknown. Nothing much larger sits one base from this clone, and base qualities are not available.

The method behind the library was 5' RACE. Sequencing relied on an Illumina HiSeq 2000. A universal primer binding site was added through template switching, and the final cDNA carried a unique molecular identifier so that TCR cDNA molecules could be counted accurately. First-strand cDNA for TCR alpha and beta chains was synthesized from specific primers in the conserved constant-segment region. To control for contamination, every cDNA library was double barcoded, receiving both a SMART-Mk sample barcode and Illumina barcodes. TruSeq adapter sequences along with Illumina sample barcodes were introduced in two successive PCR steps. TCR alpha and beta cDNA libraries were sequenced on the Illumina HiSeq platform with custom primers. The original pipeline was this. MiGEC was used to process raw reads and extract unique molecular identifiers, and MiXCR was used to find CDR3 positions. Recombination models were inferred per individual with the repgenHMM and IGoR tools using an EM algorithm. The tcR package in R was used for shared clonotype analysis, with sharing normalized by the product of cloneset sizes. To study raw recombination without the effects of thymic and clonal selection, out-of-frame nonproductive sequences were analyzed. Using fastp at Q25 and MiXCR, TCRdb reprocessed the public reads and kept productive beta chains. Merged by CDR3 protein, the rows form single entries marked with the most common genes and DNA. TCRdb's processing, not the authors', yielded these V and J calls. This sample comprises hundreds of thousands of distinct CDR3 sequences, under 8.5% of them detected only once. The ten largest clones represent about 1.5% of the sample.

All donors were healthy Caucasians. The twin cohort comprised three pairs of female monozygotic twins, all aged roughly 18 to 29 years. The RNA used for TCR libraries was isolated from peripheral blood mononuclear cells. The full study reports these points: Out-of-frame TCR alpha sharing in monozygotic twins was systematically underestimated by recombination models, whereas sharing between unrelated individuals was in agreement with the recombination models. Out-of-frame TCR alpha sequences shared between twins showed an excess of low generation-probability sequences compared with coincidental sharing between unrelated individuals. Because the same donors could not be followed over many years, the conclusions relied on cross-sectional statistical analysis. Excess twin sharing in beta out-of-frame sequences was weaker because fewer shared sequences lowered the signal-to-noise ratio. Invariant T cells such as MAIT and iNKT could partly confound zero-insertion analyses, though diverse VJ usage argued against this for most clonotypes. Abundant cord blood beta clonotypes had fewer insertions, young adult naive repertoires showed a similar but weaker trend, and memory repertoires showed no such trend.

The data also belong to a second study, concerning yellow fever vaccine responses in identical twins. As the second study states: The authors reported that the T cell response to vaccination in identical twins appeared partly convergent and partly personalized. The study precisely tracked vaccine-responding T cell clones in identical twins.

The clonotype originates from a woman aged 18-29 years in good health. The sequence is built from TRBV12-3 or TRBV12-4 and TRBJ2-5, and possibly TRBD2, on 5 matching bases. Sequencing was carried out using PBMCs. The CDR3 amino acid sequence is: CASSLGTGVGRETQYF. The nucleotides are TGTGCCAGCAGTTTAGGGACTGGGGTCGGGCGCGAGACCCAGTACTTC.